This T cell receptor (beta chain) derives from a study of T-cell memory formation after mild COVID-19. This clonotype has more than one count but fewer than ten. The target antigen is unknown. The CDR3 consists of 14 residues. V was pared by 5 bases and J by 2 bases, with 10 bases between. CDR1 and CDR2 from the germline V gene are SEHNR and FQNEAQ (reference sequence). Constant-segment primers and 5'RACE yielded cDNA libraries for TCR alpha and TCR beta, each carrying sample barcodes and UMIs. TCRdb reprocessed the 5' RACE reads via MiXCR and lists one record per CDR3 protein. Of some 330,000 distinct CDR3 sequences listed, about 21% were seen once; the top ten hold about 12%. General observations from the study: Some clones that responded were present in memory (sampled pre-infection), which suggests cross-reactive memory joined. CD4/CD8 balance held among clones contracting day 15 to 85, and later expanders leaned CD4+.

The J gene is TRBJ1-5, the V gene TRBV7-9, with D unresolved. Sample: PBMCs or a T cell subset sorted from them (not recorded which). This clonotype originated in an adult woman who had mild COVID-19 (a few samples of this study predate the infection). Cell type and time point are not known. The chain's CDR3 is CASSVDGGNQPQHF. For the CDR3, the DNA is TGTGCCAGCAGCGTAGACGGGGGCAATCAGCCCCAGCATTTT.